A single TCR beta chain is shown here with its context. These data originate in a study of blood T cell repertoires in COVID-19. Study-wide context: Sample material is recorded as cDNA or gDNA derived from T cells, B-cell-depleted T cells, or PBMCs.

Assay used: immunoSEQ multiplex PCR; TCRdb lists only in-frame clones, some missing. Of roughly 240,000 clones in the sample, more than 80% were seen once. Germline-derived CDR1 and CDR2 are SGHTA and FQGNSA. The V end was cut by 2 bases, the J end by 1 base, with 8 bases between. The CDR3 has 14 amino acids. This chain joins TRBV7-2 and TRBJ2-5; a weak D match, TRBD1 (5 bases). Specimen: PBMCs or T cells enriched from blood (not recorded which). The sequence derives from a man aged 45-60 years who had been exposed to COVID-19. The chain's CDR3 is CASSLRGSQETQYF. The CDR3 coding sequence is TGTGCCAGCAGCTTAAGGGGTTCCCAAGAGACCCAGTACTTC.